A single sample is the source of the 10 T cell receptor beta chains below, sequenced in a study of shared clonotypes between healthy human individuals. Some clones are missing from TCRdb's copy, which holds only in-frame ones; the method was immunoSEQ multiplex PCR. Among about 530,000 clones listed, about 80% were seen once. Sample: PBMCs. The source is a woman aged 40 to 49 in good health. Some clones in this sample may be carry-over from other donors' samples.

CDR3 in DNA: TGTGCCAGCAGCGTCGAGTGGGAAAATAGCGGGAGAGGAACCGGGGAGCTGTTTTTT. The encoded protein is CASSVEWENSGRGTGELFF. The J gene is TRBJ2-2, the V gene TRBV5-6; the match to TRBD2 covers 9 bases. The junction had 18 bases not matched to a gene; V was cut back by 4 bases and J by 5 bases. The CDR3 loop spans 19 amino acids. CDR1 and CDR2 (germline): SGHDT, YYEEEE.

V usage is TRBV11-2 and J usage is TRBJ1-3; D gene ambiguous. Germline values: CDR1 SGHAT, CDR2 FQNNGV. The CDR3 is made up of 16 amino acids. Trimming shortened V by 4 bases and J by 7 bases, and 20 bases separated the two germline ends. The CDR3 bases are TGTGCCAGCAGCTCCCTGACGAGCCGGGCATCCAACACCATATATTTT. Amino acid sequence: CASSSLTSRASNTIYF.

The chain links TRBV18 to TRBJ2-6; D remains ambiguous. CDR1 and CDR2 from the germline V gene are KGHSH and LQKENI. Between the trimmed V and J ends, which lost 4 bases and 0 bases, there was a span of 7 bases. This CDR3 is built from 15 residues. CDR3 residues: CASSRGVSGANVLTF. The CDR3 DNA sequence: TGTGCCAGCTCACGTGGGGTCTCTGGGGCCAACGTCCTGACTTTC.

The chain joins TRBV19 to TRBJ2-1; 8 nucleotides agree with TRBD2. The V segment lost 3 bases and the J segment 9 bases; nucleotides outside the gene matches: 16. Germline V gene data show CDR1 as LNHDA and CDR2 as SQIVND (reference sequence). This CDR3 has 17 residues. CDR3 protein: CASSITSGLAGTAEQFF. The CDR3 DNA follows: TGTGCCAGTAGTATTACCTCTGGACTAGCTGGCACCGCTGAGCAGTTCTTC.

The chain couples TRBV15 to TRBJ1-4; TRBD1 agrees at 7 bases. The germline V gene has CDR1 LNHNV and CDR2 YYDKDF (reference sequence). The CDR3 runs 17 residues. The junction had 17 bases not matched to a gene; V was cut back by 3 bases and J by 10 bases. The CDR3 is CATSSDRESGLFGKLFF. CDR3 nucleotide sequence: TGTGCCACCAGCAGCGACAGGGAGAGTGGGCTTTTTGGAAAACTGTTTTTT.

The chain has TRBV11-2 and TRBJ2-6, with D unclear. Germline CDR1 is SGHAT and CDR2 is FQNNGV. V was trimmed by 6 bases and J by 3 bases, leaving 6 bases between them. The CDR3 runs to 13 residues. The CDR3 region is CASRPLGANVLTF. The CDR3 DNA is TGTGCCAGCAGGCCCCTTGGGGCCAACGTCCTGACTTTC.

The rearrangement links TRBV7-2 to TRBJ1-2, with 9 bases matching TRBD1. V shed 1 base, J shed 8 bases, and the junction held 14 bases outside the gene matches. Germline values: CDR1 SGHTA, CDR2 FQGNSA. There are 17 residues in the CDR3. The CDR3, as DNA: TGTGCCAGCAGCTTAGGCCCCGCTGGGACAGGGACTACAGGCTACACCTTC. Protein: CASSLGPAGTGTTGYTF.

The genes are TRBV5-5 and TRBJ2-2; D perhaps matches TRBD2 (5 bases). This CDR3 is 16 amino acids long. The germline CDR1 and CDR2 sequences are SGHKS and YYEKEE (reference sequence). V lost 0 bases and J lost 2, with 11 bases in between. CDR3 residues: CASSLVSAANTGELFF. The CDR3 region has the DNA TGTGCCAGCAGCTTGGTTTCAGCGGCAAACACCGGGGAGCTGTTTTTT.

This clone was detected only a few times. The rearrangement joins TRBV28 to TRBJ1-5; D gene ambiguous. The CDR3 spans 12 residues. The V end was cut by 7 bases, the J end by 0 bases, with 4 bases between. Per the germline V gene, CDR1 is MDHEN and CDR2 is SYDVKM. CDR3 sequence: CASTTSNQPQHF. The CDR3 region has the DNA TGTGCCAGCACCACTAGCAATCAGCCCCAGCATTTT.

This rearrangement joins TRBV10-3 to TRBJ1-3; D perhaps matches TRBD1 (6 bases). V lost 10 bases and J lost 2, with 18 bases in between. Germline values: CDR1 ENHRY, CDR2 SYGVKD. The CDR3 consists of 15 residues. This CDR3 is CATRAGTNAGNTIYF. In DNA, the CDR3 is TGTGCCACCCGCGCCGGGACAAACGCTGGAAACACCATATATTTT.